This TCR beta chain was recovered during a study of cytomegalovirus exposure and HLA in healthy donors. The wider study: In a later analysis, it was reported that the approximately 120 validation repertoires had been produced on the same platform as the 550 to 850 repertoires belonging to the first cohort.

This table comes from immunoSEQ multiplex PCR, and its TCRdb copy is limited to in-frame clones, with some not included. The table includes hundreds of thousands of clones, 75% to 90% detected once. The V end was cut by 1 base, the J end by 5 bases, with 14 bases between. Germline CDR1 MGHDK, CDR2 SYGVNS. This CDR3 has 15 amino acids. Source material: PBMCs. This clonotype originated in a woman aged 30 to 39 in good health and CMV-seropositive. The chain employs TRBV25-1 and TRBJ1-1; possibly TRBD1 for D (5 bases). The CDR3 spells CASSEFPGSGTEAFF. The DNA of the CDR3 is TGTGCCAGCAGTGAATTTCCAGGGAGTGGGACTGAAGCTTTCTTT.